The entry below gives a single TCR beta chain sequence along with its context. The data are from a study of blood T cell repertoires in COVID-19. TCRdb's table, derived via immunoSEQ multiplex PCR, lists solely in-frame clones and lacks some. The repertoire holds roughly 260,000 clones, with 75% to 95% as singletons. The sequence was collected from a person aged 18-35 years with COVID-19, enrolled during active disease. Material: peripheral blood.

DNA for the CDR3: TGCGCCAGCAGCCTGAGATGGGACAGTGGCAATGAGCAGTTCTTC. It encodes CASSLRWDSGNEQFF. V usage is TRBV4-3 and J usage is TRBJ2-1, with TRBD1 matching over 7 bases. This CDR3 comprises 15 residues. V shed 4 bases and J 6 bases; nucleotides not matched to a gene: 9. Germline values: CDR1 LGHNA, CDR2 YSLEER.